This T cell receptor beta chain appears in the sequencing data of a study of blood T cell repertoires in COVID-19. For the study at large: Acute and convalescent COVID-19 specimens originated in the United States, Italy and Spain. T cells, B-cell-depleted T cells, or PBMCs provided the cDNA or gDNA that served as material.

The CDR3 is made up of 14 amino acids. Trimming stripped 0 bases from V and 5 bases from J, with 10 bases between. Germline V gene lookup returns CDR1 WNHNN and CDR2 SYGVQD (reference sequence). In the original workflow: The assay estimated nucleated cells by amplifying reference gene primers. The assay was immunoSEQ multiplex PCR, and TCRdb's table has in-frame clones only and misses some. Clone size and V and J calls were adopted from that table, with D and trimming inferred from the DNA. This sample yields fewer than 700,000 clones, of which 70% to 90% are seen a single time; around 8% belongs to the top ten. Seattle researchers signed up patients amid active infection and tracked them longitudinally.

This TCR derives from a woman aged 50 to 60 with COVID-19, enrolled during active disease. The material sequenced was peripheral blood. V gene TRBV10-1 combines with J gene TRBJ1-2, with D maybe TRBD1 (5 bases). CDR3 DNA: TGCGCCAGCAGTGAGTCCCGGGACTTTTATGGCTACACCTTC. Translation: CASSESRDFYGYTF.